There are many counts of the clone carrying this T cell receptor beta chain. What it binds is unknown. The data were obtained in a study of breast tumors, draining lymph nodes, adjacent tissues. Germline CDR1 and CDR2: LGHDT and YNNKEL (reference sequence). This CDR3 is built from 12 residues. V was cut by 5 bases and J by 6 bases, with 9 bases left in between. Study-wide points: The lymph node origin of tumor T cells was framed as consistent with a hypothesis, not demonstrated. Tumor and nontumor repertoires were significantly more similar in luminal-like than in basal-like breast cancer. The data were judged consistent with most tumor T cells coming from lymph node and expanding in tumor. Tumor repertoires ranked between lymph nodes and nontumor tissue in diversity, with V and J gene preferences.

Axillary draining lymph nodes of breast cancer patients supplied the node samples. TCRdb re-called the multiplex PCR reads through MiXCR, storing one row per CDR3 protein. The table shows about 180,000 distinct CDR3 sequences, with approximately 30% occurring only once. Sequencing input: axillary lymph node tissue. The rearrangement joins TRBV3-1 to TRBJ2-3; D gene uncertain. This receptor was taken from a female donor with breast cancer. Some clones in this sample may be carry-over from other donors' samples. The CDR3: CASSSSWDTQYF. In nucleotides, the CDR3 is TGTGCCAGCAGCTCGAGTTGGGATACGCAGTATTTT.